The present T cell receptor (beta chain) was sequenced within a study of vaccination effects on CD4 cells after COVID-19. Antigen-specific CD4+ T cells were first expanded with viral peptide pools by the ViraFEST assay and only then sequenced. CD4+ T cell isolation took place after 10 days of culture. The vaccine recipients had no prior SARS-CoV-2 infection, with negative nucleocapsid antibodies. Comment on this clone: No antigen is known for it.

The CDR3 has 13 residues. Germline V CDR1 and CDR2: MNHNY, SVGAGI (reference sequence). V was cut by 5 bases and J by 4 bases, with 9 bases left in between. The method was immunoSEQ multiplex PCR; TCRdb's version includes in-frame clones alone and lacks a portion of them. The sample lists more than 30,000 clones; around 66% were seen once. The input for sequencing was CD4+ T cells from PBMCs cultured with HCoV-OC43 spike peptides, taken before COVID-19 vaccination. The subset is: HCoV-OC43 spike overlapping peptide pool stimulation. This rearrangement joins TRBV6-6 to TRBJ2-1; D remains ambiguous. The TCR comes from a human donor who received a COVID-19 vaccine. The CDR3 reads CASSPGPYNEQFF. The CDR3 coding sequence is TGTGCCAGCAGTCCCGGGCCTTACAATGAGCAGTTCTTC.